Described below is a single TCR beta chain sequence and its context. This sample is drawn from a study of patients and donors after allogeneic stem cell transplantation. Using its own MiXCR run on the RT-PCR reads, TCRdb lists one record per CDR3 protein. The sample records roughly 940,000 distinct CDR3 sequences, around 17% being singletons. Germline-derived CDR1 and CDR2 are SNHLY and FYNNEI. There are 15 residues in the CDR3. Deletions cut 2 bases from V and 8 bases from J, with 18 bases between. The chain recombines TRBV2 with TRBJ1-2; D may be TRBD1 (6 bases). The sequenced material came from blood, either unsorted or a sorted T cell fraction (not recorded which). The clonotype comes from a human donor who was either an allogeneic HSCT recipient or a stem cell or donor lymphocyte infusion donor (not recorded which). It is not recorded whose cells these are; they may come from a transplant donor. The CDR3 loop reads CASSESGWGGQGYTF. The CDR3 nucleotides are TGTGCCAGCAGTGAATCGGGTTGGGGGGGACAAGGCTACACCTTC.